Below are 8 T cell receptor beta chains sequenced from a single sample in a study of blood T cell repertoires in COVID-19. The table came from immunoSEQ multiplex PCR; TCRdb's copy has only in-frame clones and leaves some out. The sample lists around 100,000 clones, around 83% occurring once. Source material: peripheral blood. These receptors were taken from an elderly woman with active or convalescent COVID-19.

CDR3 nucleotide sequence: TGTGCCAGCAGCCCGCGGACTAGCGGGATCGTAGCCTACAATGAGCAGTTCTTC. It yields the protein CASSPRTSGIVAYNEQFF. V gene TRBV11-3 combines with J gene TRBJ2-1; 12 bases fit TRBD2. The CDR3 is 18 residues long. With 5 bases clipped from V and 2 bases from J, the junction kept 10 bases outside the gene matches. Germline V gives CDR1 SGHNT, CDR2 YENEEA. Drawing the rest from reference TRBV11-3 and TRBJ2-1, the complete variable domain is EAGVVQSPRYKIIEKKQPVAFWCNPISGHNTLYWYLQNLGQGPELLIRYENEEAVDDSQLPKDRFSAERLKGVDSTLKIQPAELGDSAVYLCASSPRTSGIVAYNEQFFGPGTRLTVL.

V gene TRBV24-1 combines with J gene TRBJ2-1; TRBD2 aligns across 8 bases. J lost 6 bases, V lost 2 bases, and 5 bases had no gene match. Germline CDR1 KGHDR, CDR2 SFDVKD. This CDR3 is 15 amino acids long. CDR3 nucleotides: TGTGCCACCAGTGATTGGGGAGCGGGGGCCAATGAGCAGTTCTTC. The encoded protein is CATSDWGAGANEQFF.

The chain employs TRBV7-9 and TRBJ1-6; possibly TRBD1 for D (5 bases). The V gene lost 2 bases and the J gene lost 13 bases, with 21 bases spanning the gap. Germline lookup yields CDR1 SEHNR and CDR2 FQNEAQ (reference sequence). This CDR3 has 16 amino acids. This CDR3 is CASSLSLGAGFEPLHF. The CDR3 DNA sequence: TGTGCCAGCAGCTTATCCTTAGGGGCTGGGTTTGAGCCCCTCCACTTT.

This clone was recorded only once. This chain connects TRBV6-5 to TRBJ1-4; a possible D gene is TRBD1 (5 bases). Germline V CDR1 and CDR2: MNHEY, SVGAGI. V dropped 6 bases and J dropped 2 bases, with 13 bases sitting between them. The CDR3 covers 15 residues. CDR3 sequence (DNA): TGTGCCAGCAGGGCGCGGAGACAGACTAATGAAAAACTGTTTTTT. Protein: CASRARRQTNEKLFF.

The chain recombines TRBV3-1 (or the pseudogene TRBV3-2) with TRBJ2-1; 7 positions agree with TRBD1. Germline CDR1 LGHDT, CDR2 YNNKEL (reference sequence). The CDR3 has 13 residues. Trimming removed 4 bases from V and 5 bases from J; junction bases left unmatched: 2. CDR3 nucleotide sequence: TGTGCCAGCAGCCCAGGACAGGACAATGAGCAGTTCTTC. This translates into CASSPGQDNEQFF.

The gene calls are TRBV27 and TRBJ1-5, with 11 bases that match TRBD1. The CDR3 has 16 residues. V was pared by 5 bases and J by 1 base, with 4 bases of the junction left unmatched. Germline CDR1 is MNHEY and CDR2 is SMNVEV (reference sequence). For the CDR3, the DNA is TGTGCCAGCAGTGGACAGGGGGCCGTGAGCAATCAGCCCCAGCATTTT. This sequence encodes CASSGQGAVSNQPQHF.

The chain employs TRBV19 and TRBJ2-1; TRBD2 matches 7 bases. This CDR3 contains 15 residues. Looked up from germline, CDR1 is LNHDA and CDR2 is SQIVND (reference sequence). The V and J ends lost 3 bases and 6 bases, in that order; junction bases with no gene match: 8. The chain's CDR3 is CASSIAGGGSNEQFF. The CDR3 nucleotides read TGTGCCAGTAGTATCGCTGGGGGAGGGAGCAATGAGCAGTTCTTC.

This chain joins TRBV6-1 and TRBJ1-5; 7 nucleotides line up with TRBD1. The CDR3 loop spans 14 amino acids. J gave up 7 bases and V 2 bases, and 5 bases lay outside the gene matches. In germline, CDR1 is MNHNS, CDR2 SASEGT. CDR3 sequence: CASSETGARQPQHF. The DNA of the CDR3 is TGTGCCAGCAGTGAAACAGGGGCAAGGCAGCCCCAGCATTTT.